One and the same sample provided the 10 T cell receptor beta chains below, sequenced in a study of blood T cell repertoires in COVID-19. Clones were read by immunoSEQ multiplex PCR, and TCRdb kept only the in-frame ones, dropping some. The sample has roughly 99,000 clones; 89% are singletons. Material for sequencing was peripheral blood. The source is a man aged 40-49 years with active or convalescent COVID-19.

Worth noting for this clone: One end of the junction varies from germline; a read error may be responsible. The rearrangement uses TRBV5-1 and TRBJ1-4; 10 nucleotides match TRBD1. The CDR3 is 14 amino acids. Germline CDR1 and CDR2: SGHRS and YFSETQ. CDR3 DNA: TGCGCCAGCAGCTGGAGGGGACAGGGGCGAAAAACTGTTTTT. Protein: CASSWRGQGRKTVF.

V gene TRBV19 combines with J gene TRBJ2-3, with TRBD2 matching over 8 bases. Losses at the gene ends were 1 base for V and 4 bases for J; bases not matched to a gene: 7. The CDR3 loop spans 16 amino acids. In germline, CDR1 is LNHDA, CDR2 SQIVND (reference sequence). CDR3 sequence (DNA): TGTGCCAGTAGTATAGCCCCTGGAGCGGGAGCAGATACGCAGTATTTT. This translates into CASSIAPGAGADTQYF.

This chain links TRBV7-2 with TRBJ1-1; D is perhaps TRBD1 (6 bases). Trimming removed 5 bases from V and 7 bases from J, with 17 bases in between. The CDR3 is 14 residues long. Germline V lookup: CDR1 SGHTA, CDR2 FQGNSA. CDR3 residues: CASSLNIGQSEAFF. CDR3 nucleotides: TGTGCCAGCAGCCTTAACATTGGACAGAGTGAAGCTTTCTTT.

The chain joins TRBV7-2 to TRBJ2-1, with 7 bases identical to TRBD2. Germline assignment: CDR1 SGHTA and CDR2 FQGNSA. The CDR3 loop spans 18 amino acids. V was pared by 6 bases and J by 0 bases, with 14 bases of the junction left unmatched. The CDR3 nucleotides are TGTGCCAGCAGTCTACAGCCCGGGGGAGGGTACTCCTACAATGAGCAGTTCTTC. Amino acids: CASSLQPGGGYSYNEQFF.

The gene calls are TRBV29-1 and TRBJ1-4, with a possible D match to TRBD1 (6 bases). The CDR3 is 14 amino acids. The germline CDR1 and CDR2 sequences are SQVTM and ANQGSEA. V shed 3 bases and J shed 8 bases, with 16 bases lying between them. The CDR3, as DNA: TGCAGCGTTGACTCACGGGGGGCTGGGGAAAAACTGTTTTTT. Encoded protein: CSVDSRGAGEKLFF.

A few counts support this clone. The V and J genes are TRBV28 and TRBJ1-3; D is ambiguous. The CDR3 is made up of 16 amino acids. Germline-derived CDR1 and CDR2 are MDHEN and SYDVKM. Trimming shortened V by 8 bases and J by 0 bases, and 17 bases separated the two germline ends. CDR3 loop: CASPRGKDSSGNTIYF. In DNA form, the CDR3 reads TGTGCCAGCCCCCGAGGGAAGGATTCCTCTGGAAACACCATATATTTT.

The rearrangement links TRBV7-9 to TRBJ2-7, with 9 bases fitting TRBD2. The ends lost 3 bases at V and 3 bases at J; junction bases unmatched: 6. The germline gives CDR1 SEHNR, CDR2 FQNEAQ (reference sequence). There are 15 residues in the CDR3. Written as DNA, the CDR3 is TGTGCCAGCAGCTTCAGTAGCGGGAGTTTCTACGAGCAGTACTTC. Amino acid sequence: CASSFSSGSFYEQYF.

The chain uses TRBV6-2 or TRBV6-3 and TRBJ2-1; 10 bases map to TRBD1. The J segment lost 16 bases and the V segment lost 0 bases, leaving 12 bases of the junction unmatched. Per germline, CDR1 MNHEY and CDR2 SVGEGT. This CDR3 comprises 15 residues. CDR3 loop: CASSYSIRRDRGFFF. The DNA of the CDR3 is TGTGCCAGCAGTTACTCGATAAGAAGGGACAGGGGTTTCTTCTTC.

The chain joins TRBV28 to TRBJ2-7, with 7 bases fitting TRBD1. Germline V gene lookup returns CDR1 MDHEN and CDR2 SYDVKM. The junction had 11 bases not matched to a gene; V was cut back by 6 bases and J by 3 bases. There are 15 residues in the CDR3. The CDR3 loop reads CASRMAGTVFYEQYF. The CDR3 region has the DNA TGTGCCAGCAGGATGGCTGGGACAGTTTTCTACGAGCAGTACTTC. The full variable domain, in which reference TRBV28 and TRBJ2-7 provide the parts outside the CDR3, is DVKVTQSSRYLVKRTGEKVFLECVQDMDHENMFWYRQDPGLGLRLIYFSYDVKMKEKGDIPEGYSVSREKKERFSLILESASTNQTSMYLCASRMAGTVFYEQYFGPGTRLTVT.

This chain uses TRBV5-1 with TRBJ2-3; TRBD1 aligns across 7 bases. The CDR3 sequence is 15 residues long. Germline V gene data show CDR1 as SGHRS and CDR2 as YFSETQ. The junction had 4 bases not matched to a gene; V was cut back by 1 base and J by 2 bases. CDR3 sequence reads: CASSLTGANTDTQYF. Written as DNA, the CDR3 is TGCGCCAGCAGCTTGACAGGGGCCAACACAGATACGCAGTATTTT.